A selection of T cell receptor beta chains follows, all from one sample in a study of OX40 agonist ivuxolimab in advanced cancers. This table comes from immunoSEQ multiplex PCR, and its TCRdb copy is limited to in-frame clones, with some not included. The profile shows 75,000 to 100,000 clones, 85% to 95% of them singletons. The material was CD4+ or CD8+ T cells sorted from blood, obtained in a trial of the OX40 agonist ivuxolimab. These receptor sequences come from an adult with an advanced solid tumor such as melanoma, head and neck, liver or kidney cancer. CDR3s leave out the opening cysteine and the closing phenylalanine or tryptophan. The order of the fields is V gene, J gene, CDR3 protein.

v_gene: TRBV7-6; j_gene: TRBJ2-5; CDR3aa: ASSLRDATQY
v_gene: TRBV5-6; j_gene: TRBJ2-1; CDR3aa: ASSWDYPSSYNEQF
v_gene: TRBV6-5; j_gene: TRBJ1-5; CDR3aa: ASRRRDVTQPQH
v_gene: TRBV18; j_gene: TRBJ1-5; CDR3aa: ASSPAGTDDQPQH
v_gene: TRBV9; j_gene: TRBJ2-7; CDR3aa: ASSALGYAYEQY
v_gene: TRBV27; j_gene: TRBJ2-2; CDR3aa: ASSLLAGGDPGELF
v_gene: TRBV30; j_gene: TRBJ2-7; CDR3aa: AWSKVALHEQY
v_gene: TRBV5-6; j_gene: TRBJ1-2; CDR3aa: ASSPRGKGYGYT
v_gene: TRBV6-4; j_gene: TRBJ2-7; CDR3aa: ASSDSGTGPSGSSYEQY
v_gene: TRBV5-8; j_gene: TRBJ2-2; CDR3aa: ASSLSGGQTGELF
v_gene: TRBV4-1; j_gene: TRBJ2-3; CDR3aa: ASSQVLVSRAGAKTDTQY
v_gene: TRBV6-5; j_gene: TRBJ2-3; CDR3aa: ASSSATGGLADTQY
v_gene: TRBV18; j_gene: TRBJ2-3; CDR3aa: ASSPTVPRTDTQY
v_gene: TRBV7-2; j_gene: TRBJ2-5; CDR3aa: ASSLLKWETQY
v_gene: TRBV6-1; j_gene: TRBJ1-2; CDR3aa: ASSEAARVYGYT
v_gene: TRBV11-1; j_gene: TRBJ2-1; CDR3aa: ASRVLAGGIHEQF
v_gene: TRBV4-2; j_gene: TRBJ1-5; CDR3aa: ASSDLQGEGPQH
v_gene: TRBV6-5; j_gene: TRBJ2-7; CDR3aa: ASRRLAGSSYEQY
v_gene: TRBV6-1; j_gene: TRBJ2-7; CDR3aa: ASSEQPSGSLEQY
v_gene: TRBV28; j_gene: TRBJ2-1; CDR3aa: AGRFRDRGNNEQF
v_gene: TRBV7-9; j_gene: TRBJ1-2; CDR3aa: ASSLDNYGYT
v_gene: TRBV18; j_gene: TRBJ2-7; CDR3aa: ASSPRGPGTYEQY
v_gene: TRBV30; j_gene: TRBJ2-1; CDR3aa: AWSKGGSSGEQF
v_gene: TRBV5-1; j_gene: TRBJ2-1; CDR3aa: ASSFQLFNEQF
v_gene: TRBV7-2; j_gene: TRBJ1-1; CDR3aa: ASSSWTDNTEAF
v_gene: TRBV4-3; j_gene: TRBJ1-1; CDR3aa: ASSQGGQGNTEAF
v_gene: TRBV7-2; j_gene: TRBJ2-5; CDR3aa: ASSLTQETQY
v_gene: TRBV5-1; j_gene: TRBJ2-2; CDR3aa: ASSSLGGTGNTGELF
v_gene: TRBV11-1; j_gene: TRBJ2-3; CDR3aa: ASSLARRGTDTQY